The clone carrying this T cell receptor (beta chain) appeared once. What it binds is not known. The CDR3 loop spans 15 amino acids. Germline values: CDR1 MNHEY, CDR2 SVGAGI. Trimming took 5 bases from V and 0 from J; bases not matched to a gene: 4. This specimen comes from a study of T cell repertoires and HLA-DP antigens. Across the whole study: One stimulator alloantigen differed from self by one groove amino acid; the other by ten. Pre-culture CD4+ samples used roughly 1,300 ng DNA versus roughly 200 ng for CD137+CD4+ sorts.

Untouched CD4+ T cells were bead-isolated from PBMC at 95% to 98% purity. The repertoire was sequenced with immunoSEQ multiplex PCR; TCRdb's copy has only in-frame clones and lacks some. Of over 100,000 clones in the sample, around 93% were seen once. The receptor comes from a woman aged 18-29 years in good health and CMV-seronegative. The chain links TRBV6-5 to TRBJ1-1, with 9 bases that match TRBD1. Sequenced sample: CD4+ T cells from PBMCs. The CDR3 loop is CASSRGQGLNTEAFF. CDR3 sequence (DNA): TGTGCCAGCAGTCGCGGACAGGGGTTGAACACTGAAGCTTTCTTT.